These 2 T cell receptor beta chains share one sample of origin, sequenced in a study of T-cell reconstitution after alpha-beta-depleted transplantation in children. Unique molecular identifiers were used to barcode this TCRbeta library. Using its own MiXCR run on the PCR reads, TCRdb lists one record per CDR3 protein. The sample holds about 490,000 distinct CDR3 sequences, under 12% seen once. The sequenced sample was PBMCs, obtained before TCRalphabeta/CD19-depleted stem cell transplant. These receptor sequences come from a child aged 2 to 9 with inherited bone marrow failure, due to receive a stem cell transplant.

This clonotype has just one count. The chain carries TRBV2 and TRBJ2-5; TRBD2 aligns across 7 bases. This CDR3 has 13 residues. Trimming at V came to 7 bases and at J to 2 bases, leaving 4 bases not matched to a gene. Germline V CDR1 and CDR2: SNHLY, FYNNEI. CDR3 sequence: CASIRGVQETQYF. CDR3 nucleotides: TGTGCCAGCATCCGGGGGGTTCAAGAGACCCAGTACTTC.

This clonotype was seen only a few times. The genes are TRBV20-1 and TRBJ2-3; TRBD2 agrees at 10 bases. CDR3 length: 17 amino acids. The germline gives CDR1 DFQATT, CDR2 SNEGSKA (reference sequence). V dropped 2 bases and J dropped 2; count of bases not matched to a gene: 10. For the CDR3, the DNA is TGCAGTGCTAGACTAGCGGGAGATCTGGCGTCCACAGATACGCAGTATTTT. Translated, it gives CSARLAGDLASTDTQYF.